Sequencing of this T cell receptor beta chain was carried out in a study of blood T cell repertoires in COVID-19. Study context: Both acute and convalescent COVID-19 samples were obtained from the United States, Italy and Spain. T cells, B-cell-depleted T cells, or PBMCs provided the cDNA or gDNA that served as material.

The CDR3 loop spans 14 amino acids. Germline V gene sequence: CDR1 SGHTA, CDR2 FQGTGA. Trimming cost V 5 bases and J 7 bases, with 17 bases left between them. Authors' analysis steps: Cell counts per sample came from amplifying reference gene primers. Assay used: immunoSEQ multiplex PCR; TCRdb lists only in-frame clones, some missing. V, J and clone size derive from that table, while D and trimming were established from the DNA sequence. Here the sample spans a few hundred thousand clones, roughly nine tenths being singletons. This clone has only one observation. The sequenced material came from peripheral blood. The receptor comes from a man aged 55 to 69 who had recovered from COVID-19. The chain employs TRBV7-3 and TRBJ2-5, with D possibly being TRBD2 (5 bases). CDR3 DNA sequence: TGTGCCAGCAGCCTGGCCACTAGTGCGGCGACCCAGTACTTC. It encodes CASSLATSAATQYF.